The present T cell receptor (beta chain) was sequenced within a study of blood T cell repertoires in COVID-19. TCRdb keeps only in-frame clones here, not all; method: immunoSEQ multiplex PCR. The data contain some 120,000 clones, around four fifths of them singletons. This CDR3 contains 14 residues. Germline-derived CDR1 and CDR2 are SGDLS and YYNGEE. Trimming removed 0 bases at V and 6 bases at J, with 11 bases between. The V call is TRBV9, the J call TRBJ2-3; D ambiguous. The receptor was isolated from a young man with acute or convalescent COVID-19. What was sequenced was peripheral blood. The CDR3 loop is CASSVGPTSDTQYF. The CDR3 bases are TGTGCCAGCAGCGTAGGACCGACTTCGGATACGCAGTATTTT.